This T cell receptor beta chain was documented in a study of T cells in Graves' hyperthyroidism and ophthalmopathy. Using RNA transcripts as the source, TCR beta CDR3 regions were amplified. The HTBI primer set drove a first-round RT-PCR of the TCR CDR3. MiXCR was run by TCRdb on the multiplex PCR reads, yielding one entry per CDR3 protein. The data show roughly 710,000 distinct CDR3 sequences, around 40% seen once. Germline CDR1 ENHRY, CDR2 SYGVKD. This CDR3 contains 15 residues. V shed 7 bases, J shed 5 bases, and the junction held 7 bases outside the gene matches. This clonotype was seen just once. Sequencing was done on a sample of blood. This rearrangement joins TRBV10-3 to TRBJ1-6; 8 positions agree with TRBD1. The sequence was collected from a woman aged 40 to 50 with Graves' hyperthyroidism. The CDR3 bases are TGTGCCATCAAACGAATGACAGGGGATAATTCACCCCTCCACTTT. It specifies CAIKRMTGDNSPLHF.